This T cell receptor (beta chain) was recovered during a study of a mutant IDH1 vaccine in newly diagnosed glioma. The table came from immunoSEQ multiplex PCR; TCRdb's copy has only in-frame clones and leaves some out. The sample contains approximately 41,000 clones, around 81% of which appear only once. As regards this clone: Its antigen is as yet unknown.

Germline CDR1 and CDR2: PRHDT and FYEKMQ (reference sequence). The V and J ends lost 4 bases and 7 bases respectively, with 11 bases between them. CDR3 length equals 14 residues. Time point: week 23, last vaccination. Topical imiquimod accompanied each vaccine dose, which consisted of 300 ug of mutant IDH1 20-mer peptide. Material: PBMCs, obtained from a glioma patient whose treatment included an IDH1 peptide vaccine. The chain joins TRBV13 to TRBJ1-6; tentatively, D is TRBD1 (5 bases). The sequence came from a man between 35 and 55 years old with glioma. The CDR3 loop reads CASSSREGNSPLHF. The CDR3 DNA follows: TGTGCCAGCAGCTCCAGGGAGGGAAATTCACCCCTCCACTTT. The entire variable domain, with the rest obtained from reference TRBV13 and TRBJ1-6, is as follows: AAGVIQSPRHLIKEKRETATLKCYPIPRHDTVYWYQQGPGQDPQFLISFYEKMQSDKGSIPDRFSAQQFSDYHSELNMSSLELGDSALYFCASSSREGNSPLHFGNGTRLTVT.